This T cell receptor beta chain was sequenced in a study of CD8 T cells in ankylosing spondylitis. TCRdb ran MiXCR on the 5' RACE reads and lists one entry per CDR3 protein. This sample yields about 300,000 distinct CDR3 sequences, of which less than 25% are seen a single time; under 4% belongs to the top ten. The CDR3 loop spans 17 amino acids. Deletions cut 1 base from V and 0 bases from J, with 17 bases between. Germline V gene sequence: CDR1 SGHDT, CDR2 YYEEEE. The chain links TRBV5-6 to TRBJ2-7; TRBD2 is a possible D gene (6 bases). The sequence was collected from a female donor with ankylosing spondylitis or in good health (not recorded which). What was sequenced was blood, either unsorted or a sorted T cell fraction (not recorded which). Here the CDR3 DNA reads TGTGCCAGCAGCTTGTTCGGGACGGAGGGACTCTCCTACGAGCAGTACTTC. Its protein product is CASSLFGTEGLSYEQYF.